Detailed here is one TCR beta chain. The data derive from a study of PD-L1 blockade in urothelial cancer. V shed 4 bases, J shed 7 bases, and the junction held 8 bases outside the gene matches. The CDR3 length is 13 residues. Germline values: CDR1 GTSNPN, CDR2 SVGIG (reference sequence). The time point here: peripheral blood 6 weeks after treatment start. Assay used: immunoSEQ multiplex PCR; TCRdb lists only in-frame clones, some missing. Among some 120,000 clones listed, approximately 90% were seen once. The sequence derives from a man aged 55 to 70 with urothelial cancer. This sequence joins TRBV30 and TRBJ2-7; 9 positions agree with TRBD2. Sequencing used PBMCs, obtained around atezolizumab (anti-PD-L1) treatment. As DNA, the CDR3 is TGTGCCTGGACCCCGGGACTAGCAGGGGAGCAGTACTTC. This sequence encodes CAWTPGLAGEQYF.